The sequence of this T cell receptor beta chain was determined in a study of T cell responses to AZD1222 COVID-19 vaccine. Study outcomes and limitations: The sample set comprised mostly white British donors with more females, and clonal diversity was possibly underestimated. Baseline testing showed seropositivity in only six AZD1222 recipients. Nearly half of spike-specific TCRs reportedly target unmutated variant regions.

Trimming stripped 6 bases from V and 4 bases from J, with 15 bases between. CDR3 length: 14 amino acids. Germline V lookup: CDR1 SEHNR, CDR2 FQNEAQ (reference sequence). Here immunoSEQ multiplex PCR was the method, and the copy in TCRdb shows in-frame clones only, minus some. This table has 90,000 to 150,000 clones, about 90% appearing once. A note on this clone: Its antigen is unknown.

The clonotype comes from an adult who received the AZD1222 COVID-19 vaccine. Sequencing used peripheral blood, obtained 28 days after the second AZD1222 dose. V is TRBV7-9 and J is TRBJ1-2; possibly TRBD1 for D (5 bases). This chain's CDR3 is CASSRQGVSYGYTF. The CDR3 coding sequence is TGTGCCAGCAGTCGTCAGGGTGTAAGCTATGGCTACACCTTC.